Listed below are T cell receptor beta chains from one sample, sequenced in a study of blood T cell repertoires in COVID-19. Using immunoSEQ multiplex PCR, the repertoire was profiled, and TCRdb retains in-frame clones only, with some absent. The sample holds approximately 260,000 clones; 84% are singletons and the top ten take approximately 9%. Sequences were obtained from peripheral blood. These receptors all stem from a human donor in a cohort sampled during active COVID-19. Each CDR3 is given with its conserved first and last residue. A D gene is named only where the DNA matches it firmly. For some rows the clone size is stated as once, few or many, or as a class when expanded; others skip it.

d_gene: TRBD1
abundance: -
v_gene: TRBV28
j_gene: TRBJ2-7
CDR3aa: CASSSLGTDTYEQYF
CDR3nt: TGTGCCAGCAGCTCCTTGGGGACAGACACCTACGAGCAGTACTTC

d_gene: TRBD2
abundance: -
v_gene: TRBV18
j_gene: TRBJ2-7
CDR3aa: CASSPGLAGEVGFEQYF
CDR3nt: TGTGCCAGCTCACCGGGACTAGCGGGAGAGGTGGGGTTCGAGCAGTACTTC

d_gene: -
abundance: -
v_gene: TRBV10-3
j_gene: TRBJ1-1
CDR3aa: CAISESGPRTENTEAFF
CDR3nt: TGTGCCATCAGTGAGTCGGGGCCTAGGACAGAGAACACTGAAGCTTTCTTT

d_gene: TRBD2
abundance: -
v_gene: TRBV6-5
j_gene: TRBJ2-1
CDR3aa: CASSYGTTNEQFF
CDR3nt: TGTGCCAGCAGTTACGGGACTACCAATGAGCAGTTCTTC

d_gene: TRBD2
abundance: -
v_gene: TRBV10-1
j_gene: TRBJ2-1
CDR3aa: CASSESGRDNEQFF
CDR3nt: TGCGCCAGCAGTGAGTCCGGGAGGGACAATGAGCAGTTCTTC

d_gene: TRBD1
abundance: -
v_gene: TRBV6-6
j_gene: TRBJ2-5
CDR3aa: CASSWKGADETQYF
CDR3nt: TGTGCCAGCAGTTGGAAGGGGGCTGATGAGACCCAGTACTTC

d_gene: -
abundance: -
v_gene: TRBV6-5
j_gene: TRBJ2-7
CDR3aa: CASTPLRDEQYF
CDR3nt: TGTGCCAGCACCCCGCTTCGGGACGAGCAGTACTTC

d_gene: TRBD2
abundance: -
v_gene: TRBV6-5
j_gene: TRBJ2-1
CDR3aa: CASLPTSGRAEGQFF
CDR3nt: TGTGCCAGCCTTCCAACTAGCGGGAGGGCCGAAGGGCAGTTCTTC

d_gene: TRBD2
abundance: -
v_gene: TRBV12-3/TRBV12-4
j_gene: TRBJ2-7
CDR3aa: CASRGLVAEQYF
CDR3nt: TGTGCCAGCAGGGGACTAGTAGCCGAGCAGTACTTC

d_gene: TRBD1
abundance: -
v_gene: TRBV28
j_gene: TRBJ1-3
CDR3aa: CASSHETGLVLMSSGNTIYF
CDR3nt: TGTGCCAGCAGCCACGAGACAGGGTTGGTTCTTATGAGCTCTGGAAACACCATATATTTT

d_gene: -
abundance: -
v_gene: TRBV3-1/TRBV3-2
j_gene: TRBJ2-3
CDR3aa: CASSQVGAGTDTQYF
CDR3nt: TGTGCCAGCAGCCAAGTGGGAGCGGGTACAGATACGCAGTATTTT

d_gene: TRBD1
abundance: -
v_gene: TRBV7-9
j_gene: TRBJ1-2
CDR3aa: CASSSDRGYGYTF
CDR3nt: TGTGCCAGCAGCTCGGACAGGGGATATGGCTACACCTTC

d_gene: TRBD1
abundance: -
v_gene: TRBV5-8
j_gene: TRBJ1-2
CDR3aa: CASSYADRADGYTF
CDR3nt: TGTGCCAGCAGCTATGCGGACAGGGCTGATGGCTACACCTTC

d_gene: -
abundance: -
v_gene: TRBV12-3/TRBV12-4
j_gene: TRBJ2-3
CDR3aa: CASSPGDTQYF
CDR3nt: TGTGCCAGCAGTCCAGGAGATACGCAGTATTTT

d_gene: -
abundance: few
v_gene: TRBV4-1
j_gene: TRBJ1-5
CDR3aa: CASSLTTGMGYQPQHF
CDR3nt: TGCGCCAGCAGCCTTACTACAGGGATGGGATATCAGCCCCAGCATTTT

d_gene: TRBD2
abundance: -
v_gene: TRBV9
j_gene: TRBJ2-5
CDR3aa: CASSVAVTSGQETQYF
CDR3nt: TGTGCCAGCAGCGTAGCCGTGACTAGCGGGCAAGAGACCCAGTACTTC

d_gene: -
abundance: -
v_gene: TRBV21-1
j_gene: TRBJ2-1
CDR3aa: CASSKDRGLAGPQFF
CDR3nt: TGTGCCAGCAGCAAAGATAGGGGACTAGCGGGGCCGCAGTTCTTC

d_gene: -
abundance: -
v_gene: TRBV28
j_gene: TRBJ1-5
CDR3aa: CASSSSRALHQPQHF
CDR3nt: TGTGCCAGCAGTTCCTCTCGTGCCCTACATCAGCCCCAGCATTTT

d_gene: TRBD1
abundance: -
v_gene: TRBV7-2
j_gene: TRBJ1-2
CDR3aa: CASSFADRAYGYTF
CDR3nt: TGTGCCAGCAGCTTTGCGGACAGGGCCTATGGCTACACCTTC